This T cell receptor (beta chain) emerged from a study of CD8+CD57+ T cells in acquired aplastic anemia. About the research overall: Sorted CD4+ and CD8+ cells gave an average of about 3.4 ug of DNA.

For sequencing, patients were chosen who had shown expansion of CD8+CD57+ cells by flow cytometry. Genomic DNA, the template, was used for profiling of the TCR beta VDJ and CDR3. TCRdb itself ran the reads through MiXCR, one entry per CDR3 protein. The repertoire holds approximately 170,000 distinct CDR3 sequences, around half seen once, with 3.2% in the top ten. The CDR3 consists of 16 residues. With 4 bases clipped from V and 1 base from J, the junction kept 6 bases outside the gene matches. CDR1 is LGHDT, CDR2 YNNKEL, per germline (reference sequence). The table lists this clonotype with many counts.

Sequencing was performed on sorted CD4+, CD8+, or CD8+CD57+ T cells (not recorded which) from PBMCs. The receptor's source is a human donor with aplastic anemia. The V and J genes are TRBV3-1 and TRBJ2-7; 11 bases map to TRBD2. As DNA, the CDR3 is TGTGCCAGCAGCCCTTCTCGACTAGCGGGGTCCTACGAGCAGTACTTC. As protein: CASSPSRLAGSYEQYF.